These 8 T cell receptor beta chains share one sample of origin, sequenced in a study of beta chain features in type 1 diabetes. These receptors are not linked to any known antigen. What was sequenced were expressed TCRB transcripts, since all of the isolated RNA had been reverse transcribed. TCRdb keeps only in-frame clones here, not all; method: immunoSEQ multiplex PCR. This table has roughly 730,000 clones, roughly 12% appearing once. Whole-study findings and limits: Among patients with Type 1 diabetes, TCRB CDR3s were moderately but significantly shorter in every one of the four CD4+ subsets.

Material for sequencing was naive CD4+ T cells from blood. These TCRs come from a man between 18 and 35 years old with type 1 diabetes.

This clone was found a few times. The chain is built from TRBV7-9 and TRBJ2-3; D might be TRBD1 (5 bases). The germline CDR1 and CDR2 sequences are SEHNR and FQNEAQ (reference sequence). The CDR3 spans 14 residues. Trimming cost V 3 bases and J 5 bases, with 12 bases left between them. This CDR3 reads CASSFLGPGDTQYF. CDR3 in DNA: TGTGCCAGCAGCTTCCTGGGGCCCGGAGATACGCAGTATTTT.

The chain couples TRBV15 to TRBJ1-1, with D perhaps TRBD1 (5 bases). The V end was cut by 5 bases, the J end by 5 bases, with 9 bases between. CDR3 length equals 12 residues. The germline CDR1 and CDR2 sequences are LNHNV and YYDKDF (reference sequence). CDR3 in amino acids: CATSGEGTEAFF. The CDR3 bases are TGTGCCACCAGCGGGGAGGGGACTGAAGCTTTCTTT.

The chain employs TRBV7-6 and TRBJ2-3, with D perhaps being TRBD1 or TRBD2 (5 bases each). The CDR3 length is 15 residues. The V end was cut by 4 bases, the J end by 4 bases, with 15 bases between. CDR1 SGHVS and CDR2 FNYEAQ come from the germline V gene. The DNA of the CDR3 is TGTGCCAGCAGCTCCGGGACCTCGGAGGCAGATACGCAGTATTTT. It specifies CASSSGTSEADTQYF.

V is TRBV18 and J is TRBJ2-5; D gene unclear. Germline V CDR1 and CDR2: KGHSH, LQKENI. The length of the CDR3 is 13 residues. V was clipped by 3 bases and J by 5 bases, with 10 bases between them. The CDR3 is CASSPRYGETQYF. In nucleotides, the CDR3 is TGTGCCAGCTCACCGAGGTATGGGGAGACCCAGTACTTC.

The J gene is TRBJ1-6, the V gene TRBV6-6, with a possible D match to TRBD1 (6 bases). Germline V gene data show CDR1 as MNHNY and CDR2 as SVGAGI (reference sequence). The CDR3 runs to 14 residues. Deletions cut 3 bases from V and 9 bases from J, with 12 bases between. The CDR3, as DNA: TGTGCCAGCAGTTATGAGGGGGTGTCTTCACCCCTCCACTTT. This gives the protein CASSYEGVSSPLHF.

The chain couples TRBV5-4 to TRBJ2-1; D unresolved. This CDR3 spans 14 amino acids. The germline CDR1 and CDR2 sequences are SGHNT and YYREEE (reference sequence). V dropped 3 bases and J dropped 4 bases, with 11 bases sitting between them. The CDR3 protein is CASSSPRTYNEQFF. The CDR3 coding sequence is TGTGCCAGCAGCTCTCCGCGGACGTACAATGAGCAGTTCTTC.

CDR3 in amino acids: CASSETGPQHF. In nucleotides, the CDR3 is TGTGCCAGCAGTGAAACGGGGCCCCAGCATTTT. This chain joins TRBV2 and TRBJ1-5; no definite D call. Trimming shortened V by 2 bases and J by 9 bases, and 5 bases separated the two germline ends. The CDR3 loop spans 11 amino acids. CDR1 and CDR2 (germline): SNHLY, FYNNEI. The variable domain in full, completed from reference TRBV2 and TRBJ1-5, reads EPEVTQTPSHQVTQMGQEVILRCVPISNHLYFYWYRQILGQKVEFLVSFYNNEISEKSEIFDDQFSVERPDGSNFTLKIRSTKLEDSAMYFCASSETGPQHFGDGTRLSIL.

This clone was seen a handful of times. The chain recombines TRBV10-3 with TRBJ2-5; TRBD1 might be the D (6 bases). Germline values: CDR1 ENHRY, CDR2 SYGVKD. There are 15 residues in the CDR3. The V end was cut by 4 bases, the J end by 1 base, with 13 bases between. DNA for the CDR3: TGTGCCATCAGTGTGGGGGCAGCCTCCCAAGAGACCCAGTACTTC. Residues: CAISVGAASQETQYF.